The 26 T cell receptor beta chains given below trace back to one sample, sequenced in a study of blood T cell repertoires in COVID-19. Measured with immunoSEQ multiplex PCR; TCRdb has only the in-frame clones, and not every one. There are around 270,000 clones in the sample; around 85% occur only once, and 3.5% to 5.5% lies in the top ten. The sequencing sample was made of PBMCs or T cells enriched from blood (not recorded which). All receptors come from a young woman who had recovered from COVID-19.

The genes are TRBV15 and TRBJ2-1, with 12 bases matching TRBD2. Germline assignment: CDR1 LNHNV and CDR2 YYDKDF (reference sequence). The CDR3 spans 16 residues. V gave up 0 bases and J gave up 12 bases; unmatched junction bases: 9. CDR3 nucleotides: TGTGCCACCAGCAGAGATGAGACTAGCGGGAGATTGGGGCAGTTCTTC. Amino acid sequence: CATSRDETSGRLGQFF.

The chain joins TRBV18 to TRBJ1-1; D ambiguous. This CDR3 region has 13 residues. V shed 2 bases and J shed 11 bases, with 15 bases lying between them. Germline CDR1 is KGHSH and CDR2 is LQKENI. The CDR3 DNA follows: TGTGCCAGCTCACCAGCGGGAACCCCTGTCGCTTTCTTT. Translating gives CASSPAGTPVAFF.

V and J are TRBV28 and TRBJ1-4; possibly TRBD1 for D (5 bases). Germline loops: CDR1 MDHEN, CDR2 SYDVKM. There are 17 residues in the CDR3. The V end was cut by 5 bases, the J end by 0 bases, with 16 bases between. The CDR3 sequence: CASSRGGWSPTNEKLFF. As DNA, the CDR3 is TGTGCCAGCAGTAGGGGTGGGTGGAGTCCAACTAATGAAAAACTGTTTTTT. Supplemented by reference TRBV28 and TRBJ1-4, the full variable domain reads DVKVTQSSRYLVKRTGEKVFLECVQDMDHENMFWYRQDPGLGLRLIYFSYDVKMKEKGDIPEGYSVSREKKERFSLILESASTNQTSMYLCASSRGGWSPTNEKLFFGSGTQLSVL.

The J gene is TRBJ1-1, the V gene TRBV29-1, with 10 bases aligning to TRBD1. Germline V gene lookup returns CDR1 SQVTM and CDR2 ANQGSEA. Losses at the gene ends were 3 bases for V and 1 base for J; bases not matched to a gene: 8. This CDR3 has 16 amino acids. CDR3 region: CSVEGTGVPSNTEAFF. For the CDR3, the DNA is TGCAGCGTTGAGGGGACAGGGGTCCCATCGAACACTGAAGCTTTCTTT.

The chain has TRBV10-1 and TRBJ2-3, with TRBD2 matching over 7 bases. CDR1 and CDR2 (germline): WNHNN, SYGVQD (reference sequence). Germline trimming cut 4 bases from V and 4 bases from J; bases unmatched to any gene: 8. The CDR3 contains 15 residues. The CDR3 nucleotides are TGCGCCAGCAGTGGGACTAGGGGAGGATCAGATACGCAGTATTTT. This encodes CASSGTRGGSDTQYF.

This chain links TRBV24-1 with TRBJ2-3, with 7 bases that match TRBD1. CDR3 length equals 17 residues. Germline CDR1 KGHDR, CDR2 SFDVKD. The V gene end was trimmed by 2 bases and the J gene end by 4 bases; junction bases not matched to a gene: 11. The CDR3 nucleotides read TGTGCCACCAGTGATTCTCCGGGACAGACCCCCGCAGATACGCAGTATTTT. It codes for CATSDSPGQTPADTQYF.

The chain combines TRBV11-2 with TRBJ2-1, with 10 bases identical to TRBD2. The germline CDR1 and CDR2 sequences are SGHAT and FQNNGV. Unmatched junction bases numbered 4, after V lost 4 bases and J lost 4 bases. This CDR3 spans 15 amino acids. The CDR3 DNA reads TGTGCCAGCAGCTCTAGCGGGGGCCATTACAATGAGCAGTTCTTC. Amino acids: CASSSSGGHYNEQFF.

This chain connects TRBV28 to TRBJ1-1; 7 bases line up with TRBD1. The V and J ends lost 4 bases and 8 bases, in that order; junction bases with no gene match: 16. This CDR3 is built from 16 residues. CDR1 is MDHEN, CDR2 SYDVKM, per germline. CDR3 region: CASSSTGTEGVQEAFF. CDR3 bases: TGTGCCAGCAGTTCGACCGGGACAGAGGGTGTTCAAGAAGCTTTCTTT.

This chain uses TRBV3-1 (or the pseudogene TRBV3-2) with TRBJ1-4, with D possibly TRBD1 on 5 matching bases. CDR1 is LGHDT and CDR2 is YNNKEL in the germline V gene (reference sequence). The CDR3 is 16 residues long. The V and J ends lost 1 base and 8 bases respectively, with 17 bases between them. The CDR3: CASSQVRTDSREKLFF. The DNA for the CDR3 is TGTGCCAGCAGCCAAGTTAGAACAGACAGTCGGGAAAAACTGTTTTTT.

The V call is TRBV5-1, the J call TRBJ2-6, with TRBD1 matching 7 bases. Germline lookup yields CDR1 SGHRS and CDR2 YFSETQ. The CDR3 has 18 residues. Trimming cost V 2 bases and J 0 bases; bases outside gene matches: 8. CDR3: CASSFYGQEPSGANVLTF. The CDR3, as DNA: TGCGCCAGCAGCTTTTATGGACAGGAACCCTCTGGGGCCAACGTCCTGACTTTC.

The genes are TRBV7-6 and TRBJ2-5, with 15 positions matching TRBD2. CDR1 is SGHVS and CDR2 is FNYEAQ in the germline V gene. The CDR3 covers 17 residues. V was pared by 5 bases and J by 4 bases, with 8 bases of the junction left unmatched. In DNA, the CDR3 is TGTGCCAGCAGCCAAATCCGGACTAGCGGGAGGGGAGAGACCCAGTACTTC. It codes for CASSQIRTSGRGETQYF.

The chain combines TRBV18 with TRBJ2-3; 7 bases line up with TRBD2. Germline-derived CDR1 and CDR2 are KGHSH and LQKENI. V shed 5 bases, J shed 5 bases, and the junction held 10 bases outside the gene matches. CDR3 length: 15 amino acids. This CDR3 reads CASSRAGTTGDTQYF. CDR3 coding DNA: TGTGCCAGCTCAAGAGCCGGGACTACGGGAGATACGCAGTATTTT.

The chain combines TRBV6-1 with TRBJ1-1, with D possibly matching TRBD1 (5 bases). There are 14 residues in the CDR3. The V end lost 2 bases, the J end lost 3 bases, and 10 bases lay between the germline ends. Per germline, CDR1 MNHNS and CDR2 SASEGT. The chain's CDR3 is CASSETDRDTEAFF. The CDR3 DNA sequence: TGTGCCAGCAGTGAAACCGACAGAGACACTGAAGCTTTCTTT.

V gene TRBV19 combines with J gene TRBJ2-1, with 11 bases that match TRBD2. The CDR3 is 21 amino acids. CDR1 is LNHDA and CDR2 is SQIVND in the germline V gene (reference sequence). V lost 3 bases, J lost 3 bases, and 19 bases stayed unmatched. Here the CDR3 DNA reads TGTGCCAGTAGTATGGACGAACCGGGACTAGCGGCAACTGGGGGCTACAATGAGCAGTTCTTC. It codes for CASSMDEPGLAATGGYNEQFF. The whole variable domain, remainder taken from reference TRBV19 and TRBJ2-1, is DGGITQSPKYLFRKEGQNVTLSCEQNLNHDAMYWYRQDPGQGLRLIYYSQIVNDFQKGDIAEGYSVSREKKESFPLTVTSAQKNPTAFYLCASSMDEPGLAATGGYNEQFFGPGTRLTVL.

The rearrangement links TRBV6-5 to TRBJ1-1, with 10 bases identical to TRBD1. Germline V gene data show CDR1 as MNHEY and CDR2 as SVGAGI. Trimming took 2 bases from V and 6 from J; bases not matched to a gene: 3. The CDR3 consists of 14 residues. CDR3 protein: CASSYQTGGSEAFF. The CDR3 nucleotides are TGTGCCAGCAGTTACCAGACAGGGGGCTCTGAAGCTTTCTTT.

This sequence joins TRBV6-5 and TRBJ2-7, with 9 positions matching TRBD1. The V segment lost 1 base and the J segment 5 bases; nucleotides outside the gene matches: 3. The CDR3 loop spans 14 amino acids. Germline V gives CDR1 MNHEY, CDR2 SVGAGI. This chain's CDR3 is CASSYWTGANEQYF. Here the CDR3 DNA reads TGTGCCAGCAGTTACTGGACAGGGGCCAACGAGCAGTACTTC.

This clone was seen more than once but under ten times. This chain uses TRBV4-2 with TRBJ2-7; TRBD2 might be the D (6 bases). The germline CDR1 and CDR2 sequences are LGHNA and YNFKEQ. V was pared by 0 bases and J by 7 bases, with 16 bases between. CDR3 length equals 15 residues. CDR3 sequence reads: CASSQDVGTGFEQYF. As DNA, the CDR3 is TGTGCCAGCAGCCAAGATGTCGGGACTGGCTTTGAGCAGTACTTC.

V usage is TRBV27 and J usage is TRBJ2-1; perhaps TRBD2 as D (6 bases). The CDR3 runs to 13 residues. Trimming pared 3 bases from V and 4 bases from J, leaving 7 bases between. Germline assignment: CDR1 MNHEY and CDR2 SMNVEV (reference sequence). The CDR3 nucleotides are TGTGCCAGCAGTTTCGGGACTTACAATGAGCAGTTCTTC. Amino acid sequence: CASSFGTYNEQFF.

This clone was detected a few times. J is TRBJ2-1 and V is TRBV11-2; 11 bases line up with TRBD2. The CDR3 spans 17 residues. CDR1 is SGHAT and CDR2 is FQNNGV in the germline V gene. Germline trimming cut 5 bases from V and 3 bases from J; bases unmatched to any gene: 9. Here the CDR3 reads CASSIPGTSGIYNEQFF. The CDR3 coding sequence is TGTGCCAGCAGCATCCCCGGGACTAGCGGAATCTACAATGAGCAGTTCTTC.

V and J are TRBV3-1 (or the pseudogene TRBV3-2) and TRBJ2-5; TRBD2 might be the D (6 bases). The CDR3 is made up of 15 amino acids. The V end was cut by 3 bases, the J end by 4 bases, with 15 bases between. Looked up from germline, CDR1 is LGHDT and CDR2 is YNNKEL (reference sequence). This CDR3 is CASSQRTPGVETQYF. CDR3 DNA sequence: TGTGCCAGCAGCCAGAGGACCCCGGGAGTAGAGACCCAGTACTTC.

The chain is built from TRBV7-9 and TRBJ2-3; perhaps TRBD2 as D (5 bases). CDR3 length: 14 residues. The germline CDR1 and CDR2 sequences are SEHNR and FQNEAQ (reference sequence). Trimming took 5 bases from V and 5 from J, leaving 14 bases between them. Here the CDR3 reads CASSQDSYLDTQYF. CDR3 coding DNA: TGTGCCAGCAGCCAGGACTCCTACTTAGATACGCAGTATTTT. The whole variable domain, remainder taken from reference TRBV7-9 and TRBJ2-3, is DTGVSQNPRHKITKRGQNVTFRCDPISEHNRLYWYRQTLGQGPEFLTYFQNEAQLEKSRLLSDRFSAERPKGSFSTLEIQRTEQGDSAMYLCASSQDSYLDTQYFGPGTRLTVL.

The chain joins TRBV5-8 to TRBJ2-1, with 11 bases aligning to TRBD2. The CDR3 runs 16 residues. Germline V gene sequence: CDR1 SGHTS, CDR2 YDEGEE. The V segment lost 2 bases and the J segment 9 bases; nucleotides outside the gene matches: 10. CDR3 region: CASSFERLAGIGEQFF. Written as DNA, the CDR3 is TGTGCCAGCAGCTTCGAAAGACTAGCGGGAATTGGTGAGCAGTTCTTC.

This clone was observed a single time. The chain combines TRBV28 with TRBJ1-5; 9 bases agree with TRBD1. CDR1 MDHEN and CDR2 SYDVKM come from the germline V gene. V shed 5 bases and J 5 bases; nucleotides not matched to a gene: 13. The CDR3 spans 17 residues. CDR3 nucleotide sequence: TGTGCCAGCAGTCCAAATTTGGACAGGGGATTCTATCAGCCCCAGCATTTT. Protein sequence: CASSPNLDRGFYQPQHF.

This clone was observed a single time. The chain employs TRBV5-1 and TRBJ1-6, with 10 bases that match TRBD1. The CDR3 is 17 residues long. V shed 5 bases and J 4 bases; nucleotides not matched to a gene: 9. Germline V lookup: CDR1 SGHRS, CDR2 YFSETQ. The CDR3, as DNA: TGCGCCAGCAGTACCGGGACAGGGGTGGGGTATAATTCACCCCTCCACTTT. Amino acid sequence: CASSTGTGVGYNSPLHF. The full variable domain, in which reference TRBV5-1 and TRBJ1-6 provide the parts outside the CDR3, is KAGVTQTPRYLIKTRGQQVTLSCSPISGHRSVSWYQQTPGQGLQFLFEYFSETQRNKGNFPGRFSGRQFSNSRSEMNVSTLELGDSALYLCASSTGTGVGYNSPLHFGNGTRLTVT.

This clone was seen only a few times. The chain carries TRBV5-1 and TRBJ2-7; 7 bases fit TRBD1. This CDR3 is built from 15 residues. Trimming at V came to 2 bases and at J to 4 bases, leaving 9 bases not matched to a gene. CDR1 and CDR2 from the germline V gene are SGHRS and YFSETQ. The CDR3 loop reads CASSLGQVTLYEQYF. Here the CDR3 DNA reads TGCGCCAGCAGCTTAGGACAGGTAACCTTGTACGAGCAGTACTTC.

The chain combines TRBV5-5 with TRBJ2-5; 12 nucleotides line up with TRBD2. The V and J ends lost 4 bases and 2 bases, in that order; junction bases with no gene match: 3. Germline V gene sequence: CDR1 SGHKS, CDR2 YYEKEE (reference sequence). The length of the CDR3 is 15 residues. For the CDR3, the DNA is TGTGCCAGCAGCGTACTAGCGGGGGGACAAGAGACCCAGTACTTC. Translating gives CASSVLAGGQETQYF.